This is a list of T cell receptor beta chains from one sample in a study of T cell repertoires in cytomegalovirus infection. Using its own MiXCR run on the reads, TCRdb lists one record per CDR3 protein. Among around 740,000 distinct CDR3 sequences listed, approximately 40% were seen once. The sequenced sample was PBMCs. Receptor source: a human donor in good health (CMV status not recorded). Some clones in this sample may be carry-over from other donors' samples. The CDR3 runs from the conserved cysteine through the conserved F or W. A D gene is named only where the DNA matches it firmly. Clone size appears in some rows only: once, few, many, or a class for an expanded clone.

clone_size	v_call	d_call	j_call	cdr3_nt	cdr3_aa
few	TRBV19	TRBD1	TRBJ2-4	TGTGCCAGTAGGACGACAGGGCAGAAAAACATTCAGTACTTC	CASRTTGQKNIQYF
few	TRBV7-9	.	TRBJ1-2	TGTGCCAGCAGCTTAGGGTCCGGGACGGTCTATGGCTACACCTTC	CASSLGSGTVYGYTF
.	TRBV2	.	TRBJ1-5	TGTGCCAGCACGGGACACCAACGCAATCAGCCCCAGCATTTT	CASTGHQRNQPQHF
few	TRBV12-5	.	TRBJ2-7	TGTGCTAGTGGTTTGGGAGTTGCCGAGCAGTACTTC	CASGLGVAEQYF
.	TRBV29-1	.	TRBJ2-7	TGCAGCGTTGGGGATGTCAAGGGGCAGTACTTC	CSVGDVKGQYF
.	TRBV28	.	TRBJ2-7	TGTGCCAGCAGTGTGAGGGAACCCTACGAGCAGTACTTC	CASSVREPYEQYF
many	TRBV7-2	.	TRBJ2-1	TGTGCCAGCAGCTTAGACGTCAGGGTGGGGAATGAGCAGTTCTTC	CASSLDVRVGNEQFF
.	TRBV6-8	.	TRBJ2-5	TGTGCCAGCAGTTACTCGGAGGGGGACGCAGAGACCCAGTACTTC	CASSYSEGDAETQYF
.	TRBV28	.	TRBJ1-5	TGTGCCAGCGGGGGCGGTTTGCGGAATCAGCCCCAGCATTTT	CASGGGLRNQPQHF
many	TRBV11-2	.	TRBJ2-7	TGTGCCAGCAGCCAGTCTCCCCGGGGCTCCTACGAGCAGTACTTC	CASSQSPRGSYEQYF
.	TRBV11-3	TRBD2	TRBJ2-3	TGTGCCAGCAGCCAACGACTAGCGGGAGGTTCAGATACGCAGTATTTT	CASSQRLAGGSDTQYF
once	TRBV14	.	TRBJ2-3	TGTGCCAGCAGAGGGAAAGATACGCAGTATTTT	CASRGKDTQYF
many	TRBV7-2	.	TRBJ1-2	TGTGCCAGCAGCTTAGGCGTCAGGGAGAACTATGGCTACACCTTC	CASSLGVRENYGYTF
.	TRBV19	TRBD1	TRBJ1-1	TGTGCCAGTAGTATCGGACAGGGACGAACTGAAGCTTTCTTT	CASSIGQGRTEAFF
.	TRBV7-6	.	TRBJ1-4	TGTGCCAGCAGCTTAGCGGGGTCCACAACTAATGAAAAACTGTTTTTT	CASSLAGSTTNEKLFF
few	TRBV5-6	.	TRBJ2-3	TGTGCCAGCAGCTTGGGGACTGCAGATACGCAGTATTTT	CASSLGTADTQYF
.	TRBV5-1	.	TRBJ2-3	TGCGCCAGCACCGCGTCGGGGGCAGGGGGCACAGATACGCAGTATTTT	CASTASGAGGTDTQYF
.	TRBV6-1	TRBD1	TRBJ2-7	TGTGCCAGCAGTTCCCCCGGGACAGTGTCCTACGAGCAGTACTTC	CASSSPGTVSYEQYF
.	TRBV28	.	TRBJ1-3	TGTGCCAGCAGCCGTACTCCGGGACTCCCGAGCTCTGGAAACACCATATATTTT	CASSRTPGLPSSGNTIYF
.	TRBV7-8	TRBD1	TRBJ2-3	TGTGCCGGCAGCACTCGGACAGGGCAGGGGACAGATACGCCGTATTTT	CAGSTRTGQGTDTPYF
.	TRBV6-1	TRBD1	TRBJ1-3	TGTGCCAGCAGCATTAGAGCGGGACAGGGCATCTCCTCTGGAAACACCATATATTTT	CASSIRAGQGISSGNTIYF
.	TRBV7-6	.	TRBJ2-6	TGTGCCAGCAGCTTGTCCGTTCCTATGGTTCGGATGAACTCTGGGGCCAACTTCCTGACTTTC	CASSLSVPMVRMNSGANFLTF
.	TRBV6-1	TRBD1	TRBJ2-7	TGTGCCAGCAGGTCAGCCGGGACAGGATCCTACGTGCAGTACTTC	CASRSAGTGSYVQYF
.	TRBV19	.	TRBJ1-1	TGTGCCAGTAGACAGGGTCGTGACACTGAAGCTTTCTTT	CASRQGRDTEAFF
.	TRBV28	.	TRBJ1-1	TGTGCCAGCAGACTAGTGAACACTGAAGCTTTCTTT	CASRLVNTEAFF
once	TRBV29-1	TRBD2	TRBJ2-1	TGCAGCGTTGACGGGCGGGGGAGCTCCTACAATGAGCAGTTCTTC	CSVDGRGSSYNEQFF
.	TRBV7-9	.	TRBJ2-2	TGTGCCAGCAGCTTAGATGGACTTAACACCGGGGAGCTGTTTTTT	CASSLDGLNTGELFF
.	TRBV2	TRBD1	TRBJ1-2	TGTGCCAGCAGTGAAAGGGACAGCTATGGCTACACCTTC	CASSERDSYGYTF
few	TRBV11-2	.	TRBJ2-3	TGTGCCAGCAGCCTATACCTCGGGACAACTAGCACAGATACGCAGTATTTT	CASSLYLGTTSTDTQYF